This T cell receptor (beta chain) was captured in a study of early T cells in non-severe SARS-CoV-2 infection. Study-wide background: Sequencing used unsorted whole-blood bulk RNA, so chains lack pairing.

This clonotype was found many times. Its antigen is unidentified. TCRdb analysed the 5' RACE reads with MiXCR anew, one entry per CDR3 protein. The table includes 26,000 or so distinct CDR3 sequences, less than 5% detected once. This CDR3 region has 12 residues. Germline CDR1 KGHDR, CDR2 SFDVKD. Unmatched junction bases numbered 7, after V lost 12 bases and J lost 7 bases. The study's findings and limits: Lookups in VDJdb leaned toward anti-spike CD8 responses and missed private and CD4 specificities.

The origin of this receptor is an adult who was a healthcare worker with PCR-confirmed SARS-CoV-2 infection or an uninfected control (not recorded which). The chain combines TRBV24-1 with TRBJ2-2, with 7 bases identical to TRBD1. The sample comprised whole blood. The CDR3, as DNA: TGTGCCTCGCAGGGGGAAGGCGGGGAGCTGTTTTTT. It yields the protein CASQGEGGELFF.